The 16 T cell receptor beta chains below were found in one sample sequenced in a study of early stage breast cancer tumors. The method was immunoSEQ multiplex PCR; TCRdb's version includes in-frame clones alone and lacks a portion of them. The data show over 25,000 clones, about 80% seen once. The sequencing input was blood. The source is a person between 60 and 69 years old with breast cancer.

Only a few counts were recorded for this clone. The junction does not match germline at one end; this may be a read error. The chain is built from TRBV7-7 and TRBJ2-1; D ambiguous. CDR3 length equals 13 residues. Germline CDR1 and CDR2: SSHAT and FNYEAQ (reference sequence). The CDR3 here is CASSLAELDEQFF. CDR3 coding DNA: TGTGCTAGCAGCTTAGCTGAGTTGGATGAGCAGTTCTTC.

This rearrangement joins TRBV5-6 to TRBJ1-5; no definite D call. The CDR3 extends over 17 amino acids. Germline V gene data show CDR1 as SGHDT and CDR2 as YYEEEE. V was trimmed by 0 bases and J by 9 bases, leaving 22 bases between them. CDR3 region: CASSLGRVQSPRAPQHF. The CDR3 region has the DNA TGTGCCAGCAGCTTGGGGAGGGTTCAGAGCCCAAGGGCGCCCCAGCATTTT.

The V gene is TRBV2, the J gene TRBJ2-3, with 10 bases lining up with TRBD1. Germline lookup yields CDR1 SNHLY and CDR2 FYNNEI. The trim removed 6 bases at V and 7 bases at J, leaving 4 bases unmatched. This CDR3 is built from 13 residues. The CDR3 DNA is TGTGCCAGCAGAGAGGACAGGGGGAATACGCAGTATTTT. This codes for CASREDRGNTQYF.

This chain joins TRBV30 and TRBJ1-3, with D tentatively TRBD1 (6 bases). The germline gives CDR1 GTSNPN, CDR2 SVGIG (reference sequence). V was shortened by 3 bases and J by 2 bases, with 11 bases between the two germline ends. The CDR3 runs 14 residues. The CDR3 sequence: CAWRAPGAGNTIYF. CDR3 bases: TGTGCCTGGAGGGCCCCAGGGGCTGGAAACACCATATATTTT.

A few counts support this clone. V usage is TRBV30 and J usage is TRBJ1-5; D might be TRBD1 (5 bases). Germline V CDR1 and CDR2: GTSNPN, SVGIG (reference sequence). Trimming took 4 bases from V and 7 from J, leaving 17 bases between them. CDR3 length equals 14 residues. This CDR3 reads CAWTADSVPQPQHF. CDR3 nucleotide sequence: TGTGCCTGGACCGCAGACAGCGTACCCCAGCCCCAGCATTTT.

The rearrangement joins TRBV7-2 to TRBJ1-5; the D is unclear. Between the trimmed V and J ends, which lost 4 bases and 2 bases, there was a span of 12 bases. Germline V CDR1 and CDR2: SGHTA, FQGNSA. The CDR3 spans 15 residues. Here the CDR3 reads CASSSFGGGNQPQHF. The CDR3 DNA reads TGTGCCAGCAGCTCATTCGGCGGGGGCAATCAGCCCCAGCATTTT.

This clone has a handful of counts. V is TRBV7-8 and J is TRBJ2-1; TRBD2 matches 10 bases. Germline V lookup: CDR1 SGHVS, CDR2 FQNEAQ. The CDR3 contains 14 residues. V lost 3 bases, J lost 9 bases, and 5 bases stayed unmatched. CDR3 in amino acids: CASSFIAGGGEQFF. DNA of the CDR3: TGTGCCAGCAGCTTTATAGCGGGAGGCGGTGAGCAGTTCTTC.

The chain employs TRBV9 and TRBJ1-2; 7 nucleotides agree with TRBD1. The CDR3 is 13 amino acids. Germline V gene data show CDR1 as SGDLS and CDR2 as YYNGEE. The V gene end was trimmed by 2 bases and the J gene end by 2 bases; junction bases not matched to a gene: 0. DNA of the CDR3: TGTGCCAGCAGCGTGGACAGGAACTATGGCTACACCTTC. Amino acid sequence: CASSVDRNYGYTF.

The chain uses TRBV10-3 and TRBJ1-1; D is possibly TRBD1 (6 bases). The length of the CDR3 is 12 residues. Deletions cut 4 bases from V and 7 bases from J, with 10 bases between. Looked up from germline, CDR1 is ENHRY and CDR2 is SYGVKD. CDR3 sequence reads: CAISAGVGEAFF. The CDR3 region has the DNA TGTGCCATCAGTGCAGGGGTCGGTGAAGCTTTCTTT.

The chain joins TRBV28 to TRBJ1-2; TRBD1 might be the D (6 bases). Germline-derived CDR1 and CDR2 are MDHEN and SYDVKM. This CDR3 has 13 residues. Between the trimmed V and J ends, which lost 2 bases and 8 bases, there was a span of 12 bases. The DNA for the CDR3 is TGTGCCAGCAGTTTAGGGGGCAGGGGCGGCTACACCTTC. It is translated as CASSLGGRGGYTF.

The V call is TRBV5-1, the J call TRBJ2-7; TRBD1 matches at 7 bases. CDR3 length equals 15 residues. Germline-derived CDR1 and CDR2 are SGHRS and YFSETQ. Trimming removed 0 bases from V and 0 bases from J; junction bases left unmatched: 3. The CDR3 DNA reads TGCGCCAGCAGCTTGGTCCGGGACAGCTCCTACGAGCAGTACTTC. Translation: CASSLVRDSSYEQYF.

Here the CDR3 reads CATSRATGGEYGYTF. In DNA, the CDR3 is TGTGCCACCAGCAGGGCGACAGGGGGCGAGTATGGCTACACCTTC. The rearrangement joins TRBV15 to TRBJ1-2, with 10 bases aligning to TRBD1. V lost 3 bases, J lost 5 bases, and 6 bases stayed unmatched. The length of the CDR3 is 15 residues. Per germline, CDR1 LNHNV and CDR2 YYDKDF (reference sequence).

The V gene is TRBV5-4, the J gene TRBJ1-5; a possible D gene is TRBD1 (6 bases). From germline, CDR1 is SGHNT and CDR2 YYREEE (reference sequence). The V and J ends lost 4 bases and 7 bases respectively, with 18 bases between them. This CDR3 has 15 residues. Here the CDR3 DNA reads TGTGCCAGCAGCAATAACAGGGCTCCGGGGCAGCCCCAGCATTTT. Translation: CASSNNRAPGQPQHF.

The V gene is TRBV25-1, the J gene TRBJ1-1; TRBD1 is a possible D gene (5 bases). CDR1 is MGHDK, CDR2 SYGVNS, per germline. The CDR3 loop spans 14 amino acids. V lost 5 bases to trimming and J lost 1 base, with 11 bases between them. The CDR3 loop is CASSWGGSNTEAFF. CDR3 sequence (DNA): TGTGCCAGCAGTTGGGGGGGGTCGAACACTGAAGCTTTCTTT. Full variable domain (outside the CDR3, taken from reference TRBV25-1 and TRBJ1-1): EADIYQTPRYLVIGTGKKITLECSQTMGHDKMYWYQQDPGMELHLIHYSYGVNSTEKGDLSSESTVSRIRTEHFPLTLESARPSHTSQYLCASSWGGSNTEAFFGQGTRLTVV.

This rearrangement joins TRBV18 to TRBJ2-7, with TRBD2 matching 8 bases. V shed 1 base and J 4 bases; nucleotides not matched to a gene: 12. Germline CDR1 reads KGHSH; CDR2 reads LQKENI. This CDR3 is 17 amino acids long. CDR3 nucleotides: TGTGCCAGCTCACCACTAACAACCGGGACTAGAGATTACGAGCAGTACTTC. It translates to CASSPLTTGTRDYEQYF.

This clone has more than one count but fewer than ten. V usage is TRBV10-1 and J usage is TRBJ2-2; D remains unclear. Germline V CDR1 and CDR2: WNHNN, SYGVQD (reference sequence). With 2 bases removed from V and 0 bases from J, the gap between germline ends came to 10 bases. This CDR3 has 16 amino acids. CDR3 in amino acids: CASSETARANTGELFF. The DNA of the CDR3 is TGCGCCAGCAGTGAGACGGCTCGGGCGAACACCGGGGAGCTGTTTTTT.